Following are 30 T cell receptor beta chains from one sample sequenced in a study of T cell changes during pregnancy in multiple sclerosis. Using immunoSEQ multiplex PCR, the repertoire was profiled, and TCRdb retains in-frame clones only, with some absent. The sample holds approximately 46,000 clones, more than 85% seen once. Sequenced here: CD8+ T cells from peripheral blood mononuclear cells, sampled after pregnancy. The receptors were sampled from a female donor with multiple sclerosis, enrolled in a pregnancy study.

V and J are TRBV7-9 and TRBJ2-7; D gene ambiguous. Germline-derived CDR1 and CDR2 are SEHNR and FQNEAQ (reference sequence). V dropped 1 base and J dropped 0 bases, with 19 bases sitting between them. The CDR3 loop spans 18 amino acids. As DNA, the CDR3 is TGTGCCAGCAGCTTAGAAAGGCCCCGTCTCTACAGCTCCTACGAGCAGTACTTC. It encodes CASSLERPRLYSSYEQYF.

The chain uses TRBV9 and TRBJ2-7; D call uncertain. The germline gives CDR1 SGDLS, CDR2 YYNGEE. CDR3 size: 12 residues. The V end was cut by 4 bases, the J end by 2 bases, with 7 bases between. CDR3 DNA: TGTGCCAGCAGCTCCTCTCCCTACGAGCAGTACTTC. Translating gives CASSSSPYEQYF.

The gene calls are TRBV7-2 and TRBJ1-1; tentative D call: TRBD1 (5 bases). Looked up from germline, CDR1 is SGHTA and CDR2 is FQGNSA. CDR3 size: 14 residues. Trimming left V 6 bases short and J 5 bases short, with 16 bases between. The CDR3 region has the DNA TGTGCCAGCAGGCCCGTCCGGGGGGGAACTGAAGCTTTCTTT. This translates into CASRPVRGGTEAFF.

V gene TRBV27 combines with J gene TRBJ1-1; the D gene is possibly TRBD1 (6 bases). The ends were cut back, 5 bases at V and 1 base at J, with 14 bases in the middle. This CDR3 comprises 15 residues. CDR1 is MNHEY, CDR2 SMNVEV, per germline (reference sequence). As DNA, the CDR3 is TGTGCCAGCAGTCCATACAGGGTCACGAACACTGAAGCTTTCTTT. It codes for CASSPYRVTNTEAFF.

This clone has a handful of counts. This chain connects TRBV5-6 to TRBJ1-1, with D perhaps matching TRBD1 (5 bases). This CDR3 comprises 15 residues. V was shortened by 1 base and J by 0 bases, with 10 bases between the two germline ends. CDR1 SGHDT and CDR2 YYEEEE come from the germline V gene. Written as DNA, the CDR3 is TGTGCCAGCAGCTTGTTGACAGATATGAACACTGAAGCTTTCTTT. Amino acids: CASSLLTDMNTEAFF.

The V call is TRBV30, the J call TRBJ1-2, with TRBD1 identical over 7 bases. The germline V gene has CDR1 GTSNPN and CDR2 SVGIG (reference sequence). The CDR3 is 14 amino acids. The trim removed 5 bases at V and 0 bases at J, leaving 6 bases unmatched. In DNA form, the CDR3 reads TGTGCCTGGGGGGACAGTTACTCTAACTATGGCTACACCTTC. The encoded protein is CAWGDSYSNYGYTF.

This chain links TRBV2 with TRBJ1-2; TRBD1 matches 7 bases. Germline-derived CDR1 and CDR2 are SNHLY and FYNNEI. V trimming: 4 bases; J trimming: 3 bases; junction bases outside the gene matches: 5. This CDR3 region has 14 residues. The CDR3 protein is CASSVQGTDYGYTF. In nucleotides, the CDR3 is TGTGCCAGCAGTGTTCAGGGGACAGACTATGGCTACACCTTC.

V and J are TRBV4-3 and TRBJ2-7; 10 positions agree with TRBD1. With 4 bases clipped from V and 4 bases from J, the junction kept 4 bases outside the gene matches. The CDR3 contains 14 residues. The germline gives CDR1 LGHNA, CDR2 YSLEER. CDR3 nucleotides: TGCGCCAGCAGCCCTGGGACAGGGGTTTACGAGCAGTACTTC. Protein product: CASSPGTGVYEQYF.

This sequence joins TRBV6-5 and TRBJ2-2, with 7 bases identical to TRBD2. J gave up 0 bases and V 7 bases, and 5 bases lay outside the gene matches. Germline CDR1 reads MNHEY; CDR2 reads SVGAGI. This CDR3 comprises 15 residues. CDR3 sequence (DNA): TGTGCCAGCAACGCCCGGGGGGCGAACACCGGGGAGCTGTTTTTT. Protein product: CASNARGANTGELFF.

The CDR3 region has the DNA TGTGCCAGCAGAGAAGGCTACTATGGCTACACCTTC. Translated: CASREGYYGYTF. The V and J genes are TRBV25-1 and TRBJ1-2, with D uncertain. V lost 6 bases and J 3 bases, leaving 8 bases between the germline ends. CDR3 size: 12 residues. CDR1 is MGHDK, CDR2 SYGVNS, per germline.

The rearrangement joins TRBV19 to TRBJ2-7; tentative D call: TRBD2 (6 bases). Trimming removed 3 bases at V and 4 bases at J, with 13 bases between. This CDR3 spans 14 amino acids. Germline V CDR1 and CDR2: LNHDA, SQIVND (reference sequence). For the CDR3, the DNA is TGTGCCAGTAGTATGGGGCTAGCGAGTTACGAGCAGTACTTC. Translation: CASSMGLASYEQYF.

The chain uses TRBV5-6 and TRBJ2-7; 8 positions agree with TRBD1. The CDR3 runs 15 residues. Germline V CDR1 and CDR2: SGHDT, YYEEEE. V was clipped by 4 bases and J by 3 bases; unmatched bases: 9. CDR3 sequence reads: CASSPPDRDFYEQYF. CDR3 DNA: TGTGCCAGCAGCCCCCCGGACAGGGACTTCTACGAGCAGTACTTC.

The rearrangement uses TRBV4-3 and TRBJ2-5; D is possibly TRBD2 (5 bases). Trimming removed 4 bases at V and 6 bases at J, with 15 bases between. The length of the CDR3 is 14 residues. CDR1 and CDR2 from the germline V gene are LGHNA and YSLEER. The CDR3 DNA is TGCGCCAGCAGCCCTGGCCTAGCTTTGAAGACCCAGTACTTC. This encodes CASSPGLALKTQYF.

CDR3 nucleotides: TGTGCCTGGAGGGTCGGGGGGCAATCCTACGAGCAGTACTTC. It codes for CAWRVGGQSYEQYF. The V gene is TRBV30, the J gene TRBJ2-7; weak D call: TRBD2 (7 bases). Germline values: CDR1 GTSNPN, CDR2 SVGIG (reference sequence). This CDR3 comprises 14 residues. V lost 3 bases and J 1 base, leaving 13 bases between the germline ends. Looking up the rest from reference TRBV30 and TRBJ2-7 gives the full variable domain: SQTIHQWPATLVQPVGSPLSLECTVEGTSNPNLYWYRQAAGRGLQLLFYSVGIGQISSEVPQNLSASRPQDRQFILSSKKLLLSDSGFYLCAWRVGGQSYEQYFGPGTRLTVT.

Comments on this clone: Germline and junction disagree at one end, which may indicate a read error. This sequence joins TRBV4-2 and TRBJ2-5; D unclear. This CDR3 spans 11 amino acids. Germline V gene data show CDR1 as LGHNA and CDR2 as YNFKEQ. In DNA form, the CDR3 reads TGTGCCAGCAGCGAAGACACTAACCAGTACTTC. As protein: CASSEDTNQYF.

The rearrangement uses TRBV6-1 and TRBJ1-3; 8 nucleotides agree with TRBD1. CDR3 length: 15 residues. V was clipped by 3 bases and J by 2 bases; unmatched bases: 3. Germline CDR1 is MNHNS and CDR2 is SASEGT. The CDR3 reads CASSDDRGTGNTIYF. CDR3 nucleotide sequence: TGTGCCAGCAGTGACGACAGGGGTACTGGAAACACCATATATTTT.

The chain joins TRBV27 to TRBJ1-1, with a weak D call TRBD1 (5 bases). The CDR3 is 15 amino acids. Per the germline V gene, CDR1 is MNHEY and CDR2 is SMNVEV (reference sequence). Trimming removed 7 bases at V and 5 bases at J, with 20 bases between. CDR3 amino acids: CASIELRPGPTEAFF. CDR3 in DNA: TGTGCCAGCATAGAGTTGAGGCCAGGGCCGACTGAAGCTTTCTTT.

In this sample, this clone turned up once. The chain uses TRBV27 and TRBJ1-1; TRBD1 matches at 10 bases. This CDR3 contains 15 residues. Losses at the gene ends were 5 bases for V and 5 bases for J; bases not matched to a gene: 8. Germline V CDR1 and CDR2: MNHEY, SMNVEV (reference sequence). CDR3 sequence reads: CASSPRTGGKTEAFF. CDR3 DNA sequence: TGTGCCAGCAGTCCACGGACAGGGGGGAAAACTGAAGCTTTCTTT.

The rearrangement links TRBV19 to TRBJ2-1; D possibly corresponds to TRBD2 (6 bases). Germline V gene data show CDR1 as LNHDA and CDR2 as SQIVND (reference sequence). V was pared by 2 bases and J by 8 bases, with 19 bases between. The CDR3 contains 16 residues. In DNA form, the CDR3 reads TGTGCCAGTAGTATAATAGCGAGGGGAGGTTTCGATGAGCAGTTCTTC. Residues: CASSIIARGGFDEQFF. The full variable domain, in which reference TRBV19 and TRBJ2-1 provide the parts outside the CDR3, is DGGITQSPKYLFRKEGQNVTLSCEQNLNHDAMYWYRQDPGQGLRLIYYSQIVNDFQKGDIAEGYSVSREKKESFPLTVTSAQKNPTAFYLCASSIIARGGFDEQFFGPGTRLTVL.

This clone appeared a single time. This rearrangement joins TRBV5-1 to TRBJ2-1; 10 bases are a match to TRBD1. The CDR3 length is 15 residues. Germline CDR1 is SGHRS and CDR2 is YFSETQ. The J segment lost 2 bases and the V segment lost 7 bases, leaving 6 bases of the junction unmatched. The CDR3 sequence is CASSPGQGTYNEQFF. Here the CDR3 DNA reads TGCGCCAGCTCGCCGGGACAGGGGACCTACAATGAGCAGTTCTTC. Complete variable domain (other parts from reference TRBV5-1 and TRBJ2-1): KAGVTQTPRYLIKTRGQQVTLSCSPISGHRSVSWYQQTPGQGLQFLFEYFSETQRNKGNFPGRFSGRQFSNSRSEMNVSTLELGDSALYLCASSPGQGTYNEQFFGPGTRLTVL.

J is TRBJ1-1 and V is TRBV7-9; D unresolved. V lost 5 bases to trimming and J lost 5 bases, with 15 bases between them. The CDR3 totals 14 residues. Germline CDR1 reads SEHNR; CDR2 reads FQNEAQ (reference sequence). Here the CDR3 DNA reads TGTGCCAGCAGCCCCACCCCGTCGGGAACTGAAGCTTTCTTT. Its translation is CASSPTPSGTEAFF.

This sequence joins TRBV29-1 and TRBJ1-1; D gene uncertain. In germline, CDR1 is SQVTM, CDR2 ANQGSEA. V was clipped by 7 bases and J by 7 bases, with 16 bases between them. This CDR3 comprises 12 residues. The CDR3 sequence: CSAIGEGFEAFF. The CDR3, as DNA: TGCAGCGCTATCGGAGAAGGTTTTGAAGCTTTCTTT.

The chain carries TRBV27 and TRBJ2-7; TRBD1 is a possible D gene (5 bases). In germline, CDR1 is MNHEY, CDR2 SMNVEV (reference sequence). This CDR3 comprises 13 residues. The V end was cut by 1 base, the J end by 5 bases, with 9 bases between. The CDR3 loop is CASSLYRTHEQYF. In DNA form, the CDR3 reads TGTGCCAGCAGTTTATACAGGACCCACGAGCAGTACTTC.

The CDR3 DNA sequence: TGTGCCAGCAGCTACTTCGGGGGATCTGCCTACGAGCAGTACTTC. Its protein product is CASSYFGGSAYEQYF. The V and J genes are TRBV27 and TRBJ2-7; maybe TRBD2 (6 bases). V dropped 6 bases and J dropped 2 bases, with 17 bases sitting between them. In germline, CDR1 is MNHEY, CDR2 SMNVEV (reference sequence). The CDR3 has 15 residues.

In its sample, this clone was seen once. The genes are TRBV10-3 and TRBJ1-1, with a weak D call TRBD1 (6 bases). Germline CDR1 is ENHRY and CDR2 is SYGVKD. The germline V and J ends were trimmed by 11 bases and 5 bases, with 18 bases remaining between them. The CDR3 spans 13 residues. CDR3 nucleotides: TGTGCCGCGGACGCAGGGAGGGGGACTGAAGCTTTCTTT. This sequence encodes CAADAGRGTEAFF.

The CDR3 DNA is TGTGCCAGCAGTTACAGGGGAGATGAGCAGTTCTTC. Protein product: CASSYRGDEQFF. V and J are TRBV25-1 and TRBJ2-1; 7 nucleotides agree with TRBD1. The junction had 3 bases not matched to a gene; V was cut back by 5 bases and J by 8 bases. This CDR3 has 12 amino acids. In germline, CDR1 is MGHDK, CDR2 SYGVNS.

The V call is TRBV11-2, the J call TRBJ1-5, with D possibly TRBD1 on 5 matching bases. Germline V gene lookup returns CDR1 SGHAT and CDR2 FQNNGV. V lost 0 bases, J lost 5 bases, and 17 bases lay in between. The CDR3 length is 17 residues. Here the CDR3 reads CASSLDGGGEWDQPQHF. DNA of the CDR3: TGTGCCAGCAGCTTAGACGGTGGGGGGGAGTGGGATCAGCCCCAGCATTTT.

This chain joins TRBV27 and TRBJ1-6; tentative D call: TRBD1 (5 bases). The CDR3 is 17 amino acids. V was shortened by 5 bases and J by 0 bases, with 14 bases between the two germline ends. The germline CDR1 and CDR2 sequences are MNHEY and SMNVEV (reference sequence). The chain's CDR3 is CASSLRGGHSYNSPLHF. The DNA for the CDR3 is TGTGCCAGCAGTCTCCGCGGGGGTCACTCCTATAATTCACCCCTCCACTTT.

The chain employs TRBV9 and TRBJ1-1, with 8 bases that match TRBD1. After removal of 4 bases from V and 4 bases from J, the junction contained 6 bases not matched to a gene. Per the germline V gene, CDR1 is SGDLS and CDR2 is YYNGEE. The CDR3 sequence is 14 residues long. CDR3 bases: TGTGCCAGCAGCATTAGTACAGGGGGCACTGAAGCTTTCTTT. Its protein is CASSISTGGTEAFF.

V and J are TRBV9 and TRBJ1-1; 7 bases match TRBD1. The CDR3 loop spans 14 amino acids. Trimming took 2 bases from V and 5 from J; bases not matched to a gene: 6. Germline V gene data show CDR1 as SGDLS and CDR2 as YYNGEE. The CDR3 sequence is CASSVEGGATEAFF. The DNA for the CDR3 is TGTGCCAGCAGCGTCGAAGGGGGCGCGACTGAAGCTTTCTTT.